This TCR beta chain derives from a study of CD8+ T cells in alopecia areata. Findings and caveats of the study: Relative to mice, TCR sharing across patients was less clear, a difference possibly HLA-related. Lesional scalp exceeded normal scalp in clonality, especially in alopecia totalis/universalis.

This clone turned up a few times. As yet, its antigen is unknown. After isolation, RNA underwent reverse transcription to generate cDNA as the sequencing template. TCRdb keeps only in-frame clones here, not all; method: immunoSEQ multiplex PCR. Of about 140,000 clones listed, about three fifths are singletons. The sequence came from a human donor in good health. The sequencing sample was made of CD8+ T cells sorted from blood.

DNA of the CDR3: TGCGCCAGCAGCTCACCCATCGGGGCGGAATGGGGTGAGCAGTTCTTC. It specifies CASSSPIGAEWGEQFF. This rearrangement joins TRBV5-1 to TRBJ2-1; D tentatively reads TRBD1 or TRBD2 (5 bases each). Germline CDR1 and CDR2: SGHRS and YFSETQ. This CDR3 contains 16 residues. V was clipped by 3 bases and J by 9 bases, with 22 bases between them.